Listed here is a single T cell receptor (beta chain). What it recognizes is unknown. Naive CD45RA+ and memory CD45RO+ CD4+ or CD8+ T cells were FACS-sorted. This entry belongs to a study of regulatory dendritic cells for organ transplantation. Study conclusions and caveats: The most alloreactive TCR clonotypes were found in resting memory CD8+ cells. Naive CD4+ and CD8+ repertoires were highly diverse; memory CD8+ was most oligoclonal.

Only in-frame clones appear in the TCRdb table, and some are missing; sequencing was by immunoSEQ multiplex PCR. The data show 25,000 to 30,000 clones, around 80% seen once. CDR1 is SGHTA and CDR2 is FQGNSA in the germline V gene. Trimming left V 1 base short and J 0 bases short, with 13 bases between. The CDR3 loop spans 17 amino acids. Specimen: naive CD4+ T cells from blood. Subset here: CD45RA+ naive T cells. The TCR was taken from a human donor in good health. The V gene is TRBV7-2, the J gene TRBJ1-3, with D possibly TRBD1 on 6 matching bases. The CDR3 region is CASSLGGRGASGNTIYF. The CDR3 DNA follows: TGTGCCAGCAGCTTAGGGGGCAGGGGCGCCTCTGGAAACACCATATATTTT. The whole variable domain, filled in from reference TRBV7-2 and TRBJ1-3, reads GAGVSQSPSNKVTEKGKDVELRCDPISGHTALYWYRQSLGQGLEFLIYFQGNSAPDKSGLPSDRFSAERTGGSVSTLTIQRTQQEDSAVYLCASSLGGRGASGNTIYFGEGSWLTVV.